The rows below give T cell receptor beta chains drawn from one sample of a study of CD8 T cells in ankylosing spondylitis. TCRdb re-called the 5' RACE reads with MiXCR, one entry per CDR3 protein. The profile shows roughly 670,000 distinct CDR3 sequences, 15% to 20% of them singletons. Material: blood, either unsorted or a sorted T cell fraction (not recorded which). These receptors originate from a male donor with ankylosing spondylitis. CDR3s include the opening cysteine and the closing phenylalanine or tryptophan. D genes are given only for firm matches. Clone size is not always given. Where it is, it says once, few, many or a class for expanded clones.

d_call,v_call,clone_size,j_call,cdr3_nt,cdr3_aa
.,TRBV29-1,few,TRBJ1-2,TGCAGCGCTGAGAACCCTAACTATGGCTACACCTTC,CSAENPNYGYTF
.,TRBV4-2,few,TRBJ2-5,TGTGCCAGCAGCCAAGGGAAAGAAGAGACCCAGTACTTC,CASSQGKEETQYF
.,TRBV12-3/TRBV12-4,.,TRBJ2-2,TGTGCCAGCAGTTTAGGCACGGGGGGGGAGCTGTTTTTT,CASSLGTGGELFF
TRBD2,TRBV7-3,few,TRBJ2-6,TGTGCCAGCAGCTTGATAACTAGCGGGACTATCTCTGGGGCCAACGTCCTGACTTTC,CASSLITSGTISGANVLTF
TRBD2,TRBV11-2,.,TRBJ2-3,TGTGCCAGCAGCTTACAAGCTAGCGGGGTCACAGATACGCAGTATTTT,CASSLQASGVTDTQYF
.,TRBV27,once,TRBJ1-4,TGTGCCAGCAGAAAGGACAGATCTACAACTAATGAAAAACTGTTTTTT,CASRKDRSTTNEKLFF
TRBD1,TRBV5-1,few,TRBJ1-6,TGCGCCAGCAGCGTGGGACAGCCGAATTCACCCCTCCACTTT,CASSVGQPNSPLHF
.,TRBV7-9,.,TRBJ2-1,TGTGCCAGCAGCTTATTCATTGGGGGCGATGAGCAGTTCTTC,CASSLFIGGDEQFF
.,TRBV20-1,.,TRBJ2-5,TGCAGTCATAGACAGGGAGGGGGAGAGACCCAGTACTTC,CSHRQGGGETQYF
.,TRBV29-1,.,TRBJ1-2,TGCAGCGTTGAAGCCGGGACGAACTATGGCTACACCTTC,CSVEAGTNYGYTF
.,TRBV7-9,few,TRBJ2-7,TGTGCCAGCAGCTTAGCGTTCGGGGGGCCCTACGAGCAGTACTTC,CASSLAFGGPYEQYF
TRBD2,TRBV12-3/TRBV12-4,many,TRBJ2-7,TGTGCCAGCAGTCGCGAGCGGGACCCCTGGAACGAGCAGTACTTC,CASSRERDPWNEQYF
.,TRBV7-9,.,TRBJ2-7,TGTGCCAGCAGCCTGGTTATAGGGCCAGGGGCCGAGCAGTACTTC,CASSLVIGPGAEQYF
.,TRBV11-2,few,TRBJ2-1,TGTGCCAGCAGCCAGGAGTCCTACTACAATGAGCAGTTCTTC,CASSQESYYNEQFF
.,TRBV11-2,.,TRBJ1-4,TGTGCCAGCAGGCGAGGGGCGAACGCTAATGAAAAACTGTTTTTT,CASRRGANANEKLFF
.,TRBV19,few,TRBJ2-5,TGTGCCAGTAGTATCAAACCGGGACTCCTCCAAGAGACCCAGTACTTC,CASSIKPGLLQETQYF
.,TRBV12-3/TRBV12-4,.,TRBJ2-3,TGTGCCAGCAGTCGCACTACCCCCTCCCCAGATACGCAGTATTTT,CASSRTTPSPDTQYF
.,TRBV12-3/TRBV12-4,.,TRBJ1-2,TGTGCCAGCAGTTTCGGGACGGCATTCTATGGCTACACCTTC,CASSFGTAFYGYTF
TRBD2,TRBV20-1,few,TRBJ2-1,TGCAGTGCCCCAGTAGGCGGGAGGGCCGACAATGAGCAGTTCTTC,CSAPVGGRADNEQFF
TRBD1,TRBV12-3/TRBV12-4,.,TRBJ2-7,TGTGCCAGCAGTAACCAGGGGGACCATGCCTACGAGCAGTACTTC,CASSNQGDHAYEQYF
.,TRBV9,few,TRBJ2-1,TGTGCCAGCAGCGTATCAGGGCTGGGTTGGGATGAGCAGTTCTTC,CASSVSGLGWDEQFF